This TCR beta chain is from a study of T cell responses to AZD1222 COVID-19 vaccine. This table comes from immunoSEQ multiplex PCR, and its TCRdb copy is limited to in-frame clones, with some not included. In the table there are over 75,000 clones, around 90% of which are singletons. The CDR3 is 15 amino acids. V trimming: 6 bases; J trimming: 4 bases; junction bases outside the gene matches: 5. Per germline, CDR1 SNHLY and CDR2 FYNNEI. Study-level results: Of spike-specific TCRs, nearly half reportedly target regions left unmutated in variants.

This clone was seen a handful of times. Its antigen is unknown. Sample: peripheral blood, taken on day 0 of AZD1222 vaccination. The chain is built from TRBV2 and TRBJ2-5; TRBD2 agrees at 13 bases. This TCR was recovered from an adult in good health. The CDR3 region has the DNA TGTGCCAGCAGCTGGACTAGCGGGGGTGGAGAGACCCAGTACTTC. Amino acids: CASSWTSGGGETQYF.